These 25 T cell receptor beta chains originate from one sample sequenced in a study of regulatory T cells in long-lasting Graves disease. Stated time point: persistent/refractory GD, antithyroid drugs over 5 years with positive TRAb. PBMC-derived RNA was used for the TCR library. Arm-PCR of CDR3 regions and iRepertoire HTBI primers were the basis on which TCR beta libraries were built. TCRdb called the multiplex PCR reads again in MiXCR, with one record for every CDR3 protein. The sample has approximately 360,000 distinct CDR3 sequences; approximately 25% are singletons. This specimen consisted of peripheral blood mononuclear cells (PBMCs), obtained when the disease was refractory, from a patient treated with antithyroid drugs. These receptors were collected from a woman aged 40 to 49 with Graves disease.

This clonotype was seen a few times. At one boundary the junction diverges from the germline segment, which might be a read error. The rearrangement links TRBV11-2 to TRBJ2-7; D ambiguous. Germline-derived CDR1 and CDR2 are SGHAT and FQNNGV. This CDR3 region has 12 residues. CDR3 protein: CASSLAGTRTSF. The DNA of the CDR3 is TGTGCCAGCAGCTTAGCGGGTACGCGAACCTCCTTC. Based on the CDR3 plus reference TRBV11-2 and TRBJ2-7, the full variable domain is EAGVAQSPRYKIIEKRQSVAFWCNPISGHATLYWYQQILGQGPKLLIQFQNNGVVDDSQLPKDRFSAERLKGVDSTLKIQPAKLEDSAVYLCASSLAGTRTSFGPGTRLTVT.

The gene calls are TRBV24-1 and TRBJ2-5, with 14 bases aligning to TRBD2. Unmatched junction bases numbered 7, after V lost 5 bases and J lost 9 bases. Germline V gene lookup returns CDR1 KGHDR and CDR2 SFDVKD. The CDR3 is 15 residues long. The CDR3 DNA is TGTGCCACCAGTGCACCGGGACTAGCGGGGGCATCCCAGTACTTC. Its protein is CATSAPGLAGASQYF.

The chain has TRBV29-1 and TRBJ2-3; D might be TRBD2 (6 bases). Trimming pared 2 bases from V and 1 base from J, leaving 10 bases between. CDR3 length: 14 residues. Germline V gene lookup returns CDR1 SQVTM and CDR2 ANQGSEA. The CDR3 nucleotides read TGCAGCGTTGAACTAGCGAGGGGCACAGATACGCAGTATTTT. As protein: CSVELARGTDTQYF.

This clonotype was counted between two and nine times. V usage is TRBV19 and J usage is TRBJ1-5, with D hard to call. V shed 0 bases and J shed 5 bases, with 14 bases lying between them. Germline lookup yields CDR1 LNHDA and CDR2 SQIVND (reference sequence). CDR3 length: 16 residues. In DNA, the CDR3 is TGTGCCAGTAGTATAGATCCCCCCAGGCGACATCAGCCCCAGCATTTT. This gives the protein CASSIDPPRRHQPQHF.

This clonotype was detected only a few times. The chain is built from TRBV3-1 and TRBJ2-5; the D call may be TRBD1 or TRBD2 (5 bases each). CDR1 is LGHDT, CDR2 YNNKEL, per germline (reference sequence). This CDR3 contains 13 residues. The V and J ends lost 11 bases and 5 bases respectively, with 18 bases between them. The CDR3 DNA sequence: TGTGCCGTAGGGGACCATTTCAGGGAGACCCAGTACTTC. Protein product: CAVGDHFRETQYF.

The rearrangement uses TRBV2 and TRBJ1-1; D is possibly TRBD1 (5 bases). This CDR3 is built from 15 residues. The V gene's germline CDR1 is SNHLY and CDR2 FYNNEI. V shed 3 bases and J shed 1 base, with 12 bases lying between them. The CDR3 DNA sequence: TGTGCCAGCAGTGATCTAGGGGCAGGGAACACTGAAGCTTTCTTT. It yields the protein CASSDLGAGNTEAFF.

This clonotype was seen many times. The chain employs TRBV11-1 and TRBJ2-3; 8 bases match TRBD2. The length of the CDR3 is 14 residues. Germline V lookup: CDR1 SGHAT, CDR2 FQDESV (reference sequence). The V gene end was trimmed by 5 bases and the J gene end by 6 bases; junction bases not matched to a gene: 7. The CDR3: CASSLSGAADTQYF. In DNA, the CDR3 is TGTGCCAGCAGCCTTAGCGGGGCAGCTGATACGCAGTATTTT.

This chain joins TRBV9 and TRBJ2-7; D possibly matches TRBD1 or TRBD2 (5 bases each). CDR3 length: 14 amino acids. Germline loops: CDR1 SGDLS, CDR2 YYNGEE. Trimming stripped 2 bases from V and 2 bases from J, with 11 bases between. The CDR3 DNA follows: TGTGCCAGCAGCGTGGGGGACCAAGCCTACGAGCAGTACTTC. It is translated as CASSVGDQAYEQYF.

In its sample, this clonotype was seen once. This sequence joins TRBV7-2 and TRBJ1-1; D is uncertain. The CDR3 loop spans 15 amino acids. Per germline, CDR1 SGHTA and CDR2 FQGNSA. V was pared by 5 bases and J by 0 bases, with 13 bases between. CDR3 sequence: CASSASGRMNTEAFF. Here the CDR3 DNA reads TGTGCCAGCAGCGCATCGGGCAGAATGAACACTGAAGCTTTCTTT.

As regards this clonotype: With a much larger clone just one base away, this may be a read error. The genes are TRBV6-1 and TRBJ1-6, with D perhaps matching TRBD1 (5 bases). The CDR3 spans 15 residues. Germline V lookup: CDR1 MNHNS, CDR2 SASEGT. Trimming pared 0 bases from V and 5 bases from J, leaving 8 bases between. In nucleotides, the CDR3 is TGTGCCAGCAGTGAAGCAAGGGACGATAATTCACCCCTCCACTTT. It translates to CASSEARDDNSPLHF.

This clonotype was detected ten times or more. J is TRBJ2-7 and V is TRBV28; D uncertain. The CDR3 length is 11 residues. Trimming stripped 4 bases from V and 7 bases from J, with 8 bases between. Looked up from germline, CDR1 is MDHEN and CDR2 is SYDVKM. CDR3 amino acids: CASSSLEEQYF. CDR3 DNA: TGTGCCAGCAGTTCCCTCGAGGAGCAGTACTTC.

The rearrangement joins TRBV29-1 to TRBJ1-3, with D unclear. The ends were cut back, 8 bases at V and 0 bases at J, with 17 bases in the middle. CDR1 SQVTM and CDR2 ANQGSEA come from the germline V gene. This CDR3 is built from 15 residues. As DNA, the CDR3 is TGCAGCTTCTCATTAACGTCGAGCTCTGGAAACACCATATATTTT. Its protein product is CSFSLTSSSGNTIYF.

The chain employs TRBV14 and TRBJ2-5; D perhaps matches TRBD2 (6 bases). The CDR3 has 13 residues. Germline V gene sequence: CDR1 SGHDN, CDR2 FVKESK. V was clipped by 3 bases and J by 7 bases, with 12 bases between them. CDR3 protein: CASSQGGAGTQYF. CDR3 DNA: TGTGCCAGCAGCCAGGGGGGAGCAGGGACCCAGTACTTC.

CDR3 loop: CSAIPAGRGVDTQYF. The DNA of the CDR3 is TGCAGTGCTATCCCAGCGGGGCGGGGGGTAGATACGCAGTATTTT. The chain joins TRBV20-1 to TRBJ2-3, with 8 positions matching TRBD2. This CDR3 spans 15 amino acids. Germline lookup yields CDR1 DFQATT and CDR2 SNEGSKA (reference sequence). V lost 4 bases to trimming and J lost 5 bases; unmatched junction nucleotides: 11.

This clonotype was observed at least ten times. The chain uses TRBV6-9 and TRBJ2-7; TRBD2 matches at 10 bases. This CDR3 contains 16 residues. After removal of 2 bases from V and 2 bases from J, the junction contained 6 bases not matched to a gene. CDR1 is MNHGY, CDR2 SVAAGI, per germline. The CDR3: CASSYSGRAGTYEQYF. As DNA, the CDR3 is TGTGCCAGCAGTTATAGCGGGAGGGCCGGGACCTACGAGCAGTACTTC.

As for this clonotype: A much larger clone sits a single nucleotide away, making a read error possible. In this CDR3 the conserved last residue, phenylalanine or tryptophan, is missing, so a read error is likely. The J gene is TRBJ1-6, the V gene TRBV6-2 or TRBV6-3; possibly TRBD1 for D (6 bases). CDR1 MNHEY and CDR2 SVGEGT come from the germline V gene. The ends were cut back, 2 bases at V and 10 bases at J, with 15 bases in the middle. This CDR3 region has 15 residues. The CDR3 DNA sequence: TGTGCCAGCAGTTACGAGGGACAATCGAGGTCACCCCTCCACCTT. It is translated as CASSYEGQSRSPLHL.

There are many counts of this clonotype. The genes are TRBV2 and TRBJ1-5; D gene unclear. Germline CDR1 and CDR2: SNHLY and FYNNEI. The CDR3 runs to 15 residues. Trimming removed 0 bases from V and 4 bases from J, with 10 bases in between. The CDR3 DNA reads as TGTGCCAGCAGTGAAGCGCTTCTGGGAAATCAGCCCCAGCATTTT. As protein: CASSEALLGNQPQHF.

This clonotype was seen repeatedly, ten times or more. J is TRBJ1-2 and V is TRBV28, with 9 positions matching TRBD1. CDR3 length: 13 amino acids. V lost 2 bases and J lost 7; bases outside the gene matches: 2. CDR1 and CDR2 from the germline V gene are MDHEN and SYDVKM. The CDR3 DNA reads TGTGCCAGCAGTTTAACAGGGGGCAGTGGCTACACCTTC. This gives the protein CASSLTGGSGYTF.

The chain joins TRBV4-1 to TRBJ2-7; D is uncertain. Germline CDR1 reads MGHRA; CDR2 reads YSYEKL. Trimming pared 4 bases from V and 2 bases from J, leaving 12 bases between. CDR3 size: 14 residues. CDR3 DNA sequence: TGCGCCAGCAGCCCTATCTCGGGCCCCTACGAGCAGTACTTC. It is translated as CASSPISGPYEQYF.

This clonotype has a count of ten or more. Here the CDR3 DNA reads TGTGCCAGCAGTCGCCCCCCTTCAAAGCAGTACTTC. Amino acids: CASSRPPSKQYF. The V gene is TRBV2, the J gene TRBJ2-7; D call uncertain. Germline CDR1 reads SNHLY; CDR2 reads FYNNEI. The CDR3 runs 12 residues. V lost 5 bases and J lost 8, with 13 bases in between.

The V call is TRBV7-9, the J call TRBJ2-2; maybe TRBD2 (5 bases). The germline CDR1 and CDR2 sequences are SEHNR and FQNEAQ (reference sequence). Trimming left V 5 bases short and J 5 bases short, with 9 bases between. CDR3 length equals 13 residues. DNA of the CDR3: TGTGCCAGCAGCCCGGACTGGACCGGGGAGCTGTTTTTT. It codes for CASSPDWTGELFF.

The chain is built from TRBV11-1 and TRBJ2-1; 7 nucleotides align to TRBD1. Germline V gene sequence: CDR1 SGHAT, CDR2 FQDESV (reference sequence). The CDR3 is 15 residues long. The V segment lost 1 base and the J segment 1 base; nucleotides outside the gene matches: 1. The CDR3 protein is CASSLGTGSYNEQFF. The CDR3 DNA follows: TGTGCCAGCAGCTTAGGGACAGGTTCCTACAATGAGCAGTTCTTC.

This clonotype was seen ten or more times. V usage is TRBV28 and J usage is TRBJ1-4, with unresolved D. Looked up from germline, CDR1 is MDHEN and CDR2 is SYDVKM. Between the trimmed V and J ends, which lost 5 bases and 3 bases, there was a span of 13 bases. CDR3 length equals 15 residues. The DNA for the CDR3 is TGTGCCAGCAGTCCGGCCGGCTCGGCTAATGAAAAACTGTTTTTT. Protein: CASSPAGSANEKLFF. Together with reference TRBV28 and TRBJ1-4, the CDR3 gives the full variable domain: DVKVTQSSRYLVKRTGEKVFLECVQDMDHENMFWYRQDPGLGLRLIYFSYDVKMKEKGDIPEGYSVSREKKERFSLILESASTNQTSMYLCASSPAGSANEKLFFGSGTQLSVL.

A word on this clonotype: This likely came from a read error, as a far larger clone is one base away. Lacking the conserved final phenylalanine or tryptophan, this CDR3 likely reflects a read error. The chain employs TRBV2 and TRBJ2-7; D is undetermined. The germline V and J ends were trimmed by 6 bases and 5 bases, with 17 bases remaining between them. The germline gives CDR1 SNHLY, CDR2 FYNNEI. There are 14 residues in the CDR3. In DNA form, the CDR3 reads TGTGCCAGCAGCTTCTGGGCAGGTTTCGACGAGCAGTACTCC. Encoded protein: CASSFWAGFDEQYS.

The V gene is TRBV28, the J gene TRBJ2-3, with TRBD1 matching 7 bases. CDR3 length: 17 amino acids. Germline V gene sequence: CDR1 MDHEN, CDR2 SYDVKM. The V gene end was trimmed by 3 bases and the J gene end by 2 bases; junction bases not matched to a gene: 11. CDR3 sequence (DNA): TGTGCCAGCAGTTTCTTAGAGGACAGGCGGCTCACAGATACGCAGTATTTT. This translates into CASSFLEDRRLTDTQYF.